The sequence of this TCR beta chain was determined in a study of CD8+CD57+ T cells in acquired aplastic anemia. Study overall: The mean DNA yield obtained from sorted CD4+ and CD8+ cells came to roughly 3.4 ug.

This clonotype was detected only a few times. TCR beta VDJ and CDR3 were profiled, and genomic DNA was the template. TCRdb re-analysed the reads in MiXCR, keeping a single row per CDR3 protein. The data show over 150,000 distinct CDR3 sequences, 50% to 65% seen once. Patients chosen for sequencing had CD8+CD57+ cells that had expanded, as shown by flow cytometry. The sequencing input was sorted CD4+, CD8+, or CD8+CD57+ T cells (not recorded which) from PBMCs. This receptor was taken from a human donor with aplastic anemia.

The CDR3 is CASSQGQGSRRLHF. CDR3 bases: TGTGCCAGCAGCCAGGGACAGGGATCCCGCCGCCTCCACTTT. This rearrangement joins TRBV7-9 to TRBJ1-6, with 9 bases that match TRBD1. Germline-derived CDR1 and CDR2 are SEHNR and FQNEAQ (reference sequence). The CDR3 contains 14 residues. The J segment lost 15 bases and the V segment lost 5 bases, leaving 11 bases of the junction unmatched.